The present entry profiles one T cell receptor beta chain with its context. This sample is part of a study of blood T cell repertoires in COVID-19. Overall study: The United States, Italy and Spain supplied acute and convalescent COVID-19 samples. PBMCs, B-cell-depleted T cells, or T cells provided the cDNA or gDNA that made up the material.

The germline V and J ends were trimmed by 8 bases and 4 bases, with 11 bases remaining between them. This CDR3 has 12 amino acids. Germline lookup yields CDR1 SNHLY and CDR2 FYNNEI. As processed by the authors: Counts of nucleated cells, estimated from reference gene primer amplification, were obtained. The assay was immunoSEQ multiplex PCR, and TCRdb's table has in-frame clones only and misses some. That table furnishes V, J and clone size, whereas the DNA furnished D and trimming. The sample yields over 55,000 clones, 88% seen once. The clonotype was recovered from a human donor in a cohort sampled during active COVID-19. Sequenced input: peripheral blood. V usage is TRBV2 and J usage is TRBJ2-5; D is uncertain. The CDR3 spells CASVIPGETQYF. The CDR3 bases are TGTGCCAGCGTCATACCAGGAGAGACCCAGTACTTC. The whole variable domain, filled in from reference TRBV2 and TRBJ2-5, reads EPEVTQTPSHQVTQMGQEVILRCVPISNHLYFYWYRQILGQKVEFLVSFYNNEISEKSEIFDDQFSVERPDGSNFTLKIRSTKLEDSAMYFCASVIPGETQYFGPGTRLLVL.